Reported below is one T cell receptor beta chain. Its antigen is as yet unknown. The sample belongs to a study of vaccination effects on CD4 cells after COVID-19. Assay used: immunoSEQ multiplex PCR; TCRdb lists only in-frame clones, some missing. This sample carries roughly 50,000 clones, more than 70% of them seen once, and the ten largest clones take approximately 6%. General observations from the study: Vaccine-induced clones in healthy vaccinees cross-reacted with common cold coronaviruses in only 1 of 255 cases.

Sequencing was preceded by expansion of antigen-specific CD4+ T cells with viral peptide pools in the ViraFEST assay. Culture lasted 10 days before CD4+ T cell isolation. Among the vaccine recipients, none had a prior SARS-CoV-2 infection, and nucleocapsid antibodies were negative. This CDR3 contains 15 residues. Germline assignment: CDR1 MNHEY and CDR2 SVGAGI. V was cut by 9 bases and J by 8 bases, with 22 bases left in between. The sample consisted of CD4+ T cells from PBMCs cultured with HCoV-OC43 spike peptides, taken before COVID-19 vaccination. The subset: HCoV-OC43 spike overlapping peptide pool stimulation. This chain uses TRBV6-5 with TRBJ1-4; tentatively, D is TRBD1 (5 bases). The sequence was collected from a human donor who received a COVID-19 vaccine. CDR3 sequence (DNA): TGTGCCAGTCTTCAATACGCGGGGGTCAGCGAAAAACTGTTTTTT. It codes for CASLQYAGVSEKLFF.